The 9 T cell receptor beta chains presented below share a single source sample, sequenced in a study of PD-1 blockade in classical Hodgkin lymphoma. Only in-frame clones appear in the TCRdb table, and some are missing; sequencing was by immunoSEQ multiplex PCR. The sample lists about 90,000 clones, less than 95% seen once, with 2.5% to 3.5% in the top ten. The time point here: cycle 4 day 1 (C4D1), after five to seven weeks of nivolumab. Each and every patient relapsed after autologous stem cell transplantation, and patients got differing brentuximab vedotin exposure. The sample here was peripheral blood mononuclear cells (PBMCs), taken before the fourth cycle of nivolumab. Source of these receptors: a human donor with classical Hodgkin lymphoma.

This clone was counted once. J is TRBJ2-2 and V is TRBV18; the match to TRBD2 covers 7 bases. The germline gives CDR1 KGHSH, CDR2 LQKENI. This CDR3 comprises 16 residues. V gave up 3 bases and J gave up 7 bases; unmatched junction bases: 11. CDR3 residues: CASSPRPGLSLGELFF. CDR3 in DNA: TGTGCCAGCTCACCGCGACCGGGACTATCTCTCGGGGAGCTGTTTTTT.

The chain couples TRBV6-1 to TRBJ1-2; tentatively, D is TRBD1 (6 bases). Trimming left V 4 bases short and J 2 bases short, with 20 bases between. The length of the CDR3 is 17 residues. Germline CDR1 MNHNS, CDR2 SASEGT. As DNA, the CDR3 is TGTGCCAGCAGTGCATTCCTACACAGGGAAGGAAACTATGGCTACACCTTC. This codes for CASSAFLHREGNYGYTF.

The chain employs TRBV7-8 and TRBJ1-1, with TRBD1 as a possible D gene (5 bases). Germline V CDR1 and CDR2: SGHVS, FQNEAQ. The V end lost 2 bases, the J end lost 7 bases, and 14 bases lay between the germline ends. The CDR3 has 14 residues. CDR3 sequence: CASSLFDRRIEAFF. The CDR3 bases are TGTGCCAGCAGCTTATTCGACAGAAGGATTGAAGCTTTCTTT.

The chain employs TRBV5-3 and TRBJ2-2; 7 positions match TRBD1. TRBV5-3 counts as an open reading frame of uncertain function. This CDR3 comprises 15 residues. V lost 2 bases and J lost 6; bases outside the gene matches: 7. CDR3 coding DNA: TGTGCCAGAAGCTTAAAGGGGGCTTTTTCCGGGGAGCTGTTTTTT. Its translation is CARSLKGAFSGELFF.

The chain uses TRBV27 and TRBJ2-7; perhaps D is TRBD1 or TRBD2 (5 bases each). This CDR3 contains 12 residues. The germline V gene has CDR1 MNHEY and CDR2 SMNVEV (reference sequence). V lost 6 bases, J lost 2 bases, and 8 bases lay in between. The CDR3 sequence: CASRLGAYEQYF. In DNA form, the CDR3 reads TGTGCCAGCAGGCTGGGGGCCTACGAGCAGTACTTC.

This chain uses TRBV30 with TRBJ1-2; possibly TRBD1 for D (5 bases). This CDR3 spans 10 amino acids. Trimming pared 5 bases from V and 7 bases from J, leaving 8 bases between. Per the germline V gene, CDR1 is GTSNPN and CDR2 is SVGIG (reference sequence). Written as DNA, the CDR3 is TGTGCCTGGGGGGGAGCTGGCTACACCTTC. Amino acid sequence: CAWGGAGYTF.

V gene TRBV18 combines with J gene TRBJ2-3; a weak D match, TRBD2 (6 bases). The CDR3 totals 17 residues. Germline V gene lookup returns CDR1 KGHSH and CDR2 LQKENI. Trimming removed 3 bases at V and 0 bases at J, with 16 bases between. The CDR3 DNA sequence: TGTGCCAGCTCACCTGTGTACGCGGGGTCTAGCACAGATACGCAGTATTTT. Amino acid sequence: CASSPVYAGSSTDTQYF.

The chain uses TRBV4-3 and TRBJ1-3, with D uncertain. CDR1 LGHNA and CDR2 YSLEER come from the germline V gene. V was cut by 1 base and J by 5 bases, with 12 bases left in between. The CDR3 length is 15 residues. The CDR3 is CASSQGHGPRNTIYF. The CDR3 nucleotides read TGCGCCAGCAGCCAAGGTCATGGGCCACGAAACACCATATATTTT.

The V gene is TRBV4-1, the J gene TRBJ2-7; no reliable D call. Germline V gives CDR1 MGHRA, CDR2 YSYEKL. Between the trimmed V and J ends, which lost 3 bases and 1 base, there was a span of 22 bases. The CDR3 is made up of 18 amino acids. CDR3: CASSQLKPQPGLSYEQYF. The CDR3 region has the DNA TGCGCCAGCAGCCAGCTAAAGCCCCAACCGGGCCTTTCCTACGAGCAGTACTTC.